The clone carrying this T cell receptor beta chain appeared a few times. The antigen is unknown. This CDR3 is 16 amino acids long. Germline lookup yields CDR1 LGHNA and CDR2 YSLEER. V dropped 4 bases and J dropped 8; count of bases not matched to a gene: 10. For TCR beta, libraries came from quantitative 5'-RACE with molecular barcodes. TCRdb itself ran the 5' RACE reads through MiXCR, one entry per CDR3 protein. Found here are 700,000 to 1,000,000 distinct CDR3 sequences, 12% of them singletons; the top ten hold 0.51%. This entry belongs to a study of CD8 T cells in ankylosing spondylitis. Study observations and caveats: Ankylosing spondylitis blood appeared to carry a characteristic TCR beta motif of several highly homologous variants.

The chain joins TRBV4-3 to TRBJ2-1; 11 bases are a match to TRBD2. The sequence was collected from a male donor with ankylosing spondylitis. Sequencing used blood, either unsorted or a sorted T cell fraction (not recorded which). The CDR3 loop is CASSPSGLAAKDEQFF. As DNA, the CDR3 is TGCGCCAGCAGCCCATCGGGACTAGCGGCCAAGGATGAGCAGTTCTTC.